These 29 T cell receptor beta chains came from one sample sequenced in a study of Ad26.COV2.S vaccination and SARS-CoV-2 variants. Treatment meaning: about 20 received Ad26.COV2.S at low or high dose, single or two shots; roughly 5 received placebo; per-sample allocation not given. Day 63 following the first vaccine or placebo injection was when the samples were taken. Data came from immunoSEQ multiplex PCR; TCRdb stores just in-frame clones and leaves some out. The sample holds approximately 420,000 clones; approximately 90% are singletons and the top ten take about 3.5%. The sample in question was peripheral blood, obtained in a trial of Ad26.COV2.S vaccine versus placebo. These receptors were collected from a person aged 18-65 years who received the Ad26.COV2.S COVID-19 vaccine or a placebo.

The chain uses TRBV28 and TRBJ2-1; D remains unclear. The V end lost 2 bases, the J end lost 10 bases, and 12 bases lay between the germline ends. Looked up from germline, CDR1 is MDHEN and CDR2 is SYDVKM. This CDR3 comprises 13 residues. As DNA, the CDR3 is TGTGCCAGCAGTTTAGGCGGCTATAACGAGCAGTTCTTC. It is translated as CASSLGGYNEQFF.

The rearrangement joins TRBV7-9 to TRBJ2-1, with D tentatively TRBD2 (6 bases). The CDR3 loop spans 14 amino acids. Per the germline V gene, CDR1 is SEHNR and CDR2 is FQNEAQ (reference sequence). V lost 2 bases to trimming and J lost 7 bases, with 12 bases between them. CDR3 in amino acids: CASSLPGGRNEQFF. The CDR3 DNA follows: TGTGCCAGCAGCTTACCCGGGGGACGGAATGAGCAGTTCTTC.

This sequence joins TRBV6-2 or TRBV6-3 and TRBJ2-7, with no clear D. The CDR3 sequence is 14 residues long. V dropped 1 base and J dropped 7 bases, with 14 bases sitting between them. Germline loops: CDR1 MNHEY, CDR2 SVGEGT. The CDR3 DNA follows: TGTGCCAGCAGTTACTTAGGGTCCACCGGGGAGCAGTACTTC. It yields the protein CASSYLGSTGEQYF.

The gene calls are TRBV9 and TRBJ1-3, with 7 bases matching TRBD1. This CDR3 comprises 16 residues. The germline V gene encodes CDR1 SGDLS and CDR2 YYNGEE. The ends lost 2 bases at V and 5 bases at J; junction bases unmatched: 10. This chain's CDR3 is CASSVYGTAGRNTIYF. The CDR3 coding sequence is TGTGCCAGCAGCGTGTATGGGACAGCGGGGCGAAACACCATATATTTT.

The J gene is TRBJ1-2, the V gene TRBV5-1; possibly TRBD1 for D (5 bases). The CDR3 is 15 amino acids. V lost 5 bases and J 6 bases, leaving 20 bases between the germline ends. Germline assignment: CDR1 SGHRS and CDR2 YFSETQ. The CDR3: CASRLGRGAVDGYTF. CDR3 nucleotide sequence: TGCGCCAGCAGATTAGGGAGGGGCGCGGTGGATGGCTACACCTTC.

Here the CDR3 DNA reads TGTGCCAGCAGTTTATCGGCGGGCTATGGCTACACCTTC. This gives the protein CASSLSAGYGYTF. This chain links TRBV27 with TRBJ1-2; D is unresolved. Germline CDR1 reads MNHEY; CDR2 reads SMNVEV (reference sequence). V lost 0 bases and J lost 4, with 6 bases in between. CDR3 length equals 13 residues.

The CDR3, as DNA: TGTGCCAGCACCATAGCGGGGCCTCCGTACGATACGCAGTATTTT. This codes for CASTIAGPPYDTQYF. The J gene is TRBJ2-3, the V gene TRBV27; 8 positions match TRBD2. The V segment lost 7 bases and the J segment 6 bases; nucleotides outside the gene matches: 12. The CDR3 is 15 residues long. Germline V CDR1 and CDR2: MNHEY, SMNVEV (reference sequence).

This clone appeared a single time. This chain uses TRBV2 with TRBJ2-2, with D unresolved. V was clipped by 5 bases and J by 7 bases, with 2 bases between them. CDR3 length: 10 residues. The V gene's germline CDR1 is SNHLY and CDR2 FYNNEI. This chain's CDR3 is CASSNGELFF. DNA for the CDR3: TGTGCCAGCAGTAACGGGGAGCTGTTTTTT.

The chain employs TRBV5-4 and TRBJ1-1; D gene unclear. This CDR3 region has 14 residues. The V and J ends lost 0 bases and 9 bases respectively, with 15 bases between them. Germline CDR1 reads SGHNT; CDR2 reads YYREEE (reference sequence). CDR3 region: CASSLGHEEGKAFF. The CDR3 DNA follows: TGTGCCAGCAGCTTGGGACACGAAGAAGGTAAAGCTTTCTTT.

The chain joins TRBV11-2 to TRBJ2-2, with D hard to call. V lost 3 bases to trimming and J lost 5 bases, with 13 bases between them. The germline V gene encodes CDR1 SGHAT and CDR2 FQNNGV. CDR3 length: 15 residues. The CDR3 reads CASSFFGRATGELFF. The DNA for the CDR3 is TGTGCCAGCAGCTTTTTTGGTCGGGCAACCGGGGAGCTGTTTTTT.

The gene calls are TRBV7-8 and TRBJ2-7; D not certain. The CDR3 totals 13 residues. The V gene lost 5 bases and the J gene lost 2 bases, with 10 bases spanning the gap. The germline CDR1 and CDR2 sequences are SGHVS and FQNEAQ. The CDR3 protein is CASSGRVAYEQYF. Here the CDR3 DNA reads TGTGCCAGCAGCGGACGGGTCGCCTACGAGCAGTACTTC. Drawing the rest from reference TRBV7-8 and TRBJ2-7, the complete variable domain is GAGVSQSPRYKVAKRGQDVALRCDPISGHVSLFWYQQALGQGPEFLTYFQNEAQLDKSGLPSDRFFAERPEGSVSTLKIQRTQQEDSAVYLCASSGRVAYEQYFGPGTRLTVT.

V gene TRBV4-2 combines with J gene TRBJ2-2; 7 positions match TRBD1. The CDR3 covers 18 residues. CDR1 and CDR2 from the germline V gene are LGHNA and YNFKEQ. The V gene end was trimmed by 0 bases and the J gene end by 0 bases; junction bases not matched to a gene: 7. CDR3 nucleotide sequence: TGTGCCAGCAGCCAAGAGGTAGGGGGCCTTGCGAACACCGGGGAGCTGTTTTTT. This gives the protein CASSQEVGGLANTGELFF.

The gene calls are TRBV4-1 and TRBJ2-2, with 13 bases aligning to TRBD2. In germline, CDR1 is MGHRA, CDR2 YSYEKL. The CDR3 is 19 amino acids. Trimming at V came to 2 bases and at J to 7 bases, leaving 13 bases not matched to a gene. CDR3 amino acids: CASSQKGLAGPAGGGELFF. CDR3 coding DNA: TGCGCCAGCAGCCAAAAGGGACTAGCGGGGCCCGCGGGTGGCGGGGAGCTGTTTTTT.

CDR3 sequence (DNA): TGTGCCAGCAGCCAAGTTCCGGGGAGCAATCAGCCCCAGCATTTT. As protein: CASSQVPGSNQPQHF. The chain recombines TRBV3-1 (or the pseudogene TRBV3-2) with TRBJ1-5; D is unclear. V lost 1 base and J lost 1, with 8 bases in between. The CDR3 totals 15 residues. The germline gives CDR1 LGHDT, CDR2 YNNKEL (reference sequence).

The chain carries TRBV3-1 (or the pseudogene TRBV3-2) and TRBJ2-7; D is unclear. This CDR3 has 13 residues. Trimming pared 1 base from V and 2 bases from J, leaving 6 bases between. The germline V gene has CDR1 LGHDT and CDR2 YNNKEL (reference sequence). The CDR3 DNA follows: TGTGCCAGCAGCCAAGCTGGAACCTACGAGCAGTACTTC. Translated, it gives CASSQAGTYEQYF.

The chain is built from TRBV3-1 (or the pseudogene TRBV3-2) and TRBJ2-2; 8 bases agree with TRBD1. This CDR3 contains 15 residues. The V and J ends lost 2 bases and 7 bases, in that order; junction bases with no gene match: 6. CDR1 and CDR2 from the germline V gene are LGHDT and YNNKEL (reference sequence). CDR3 coding DNA: TGTGCCAGCAGCCAAAAGGACAGGGTGAGCGGGGAGCTGTTTTTT. Translating gives CASSQKDRVSGELFF.

This clone was seen more than once but under ten times. This chain joins TRBV5-4 and TRBJ2-1; D is unclear. CDR1 is SGHNT and CDR2 is YYREEE in the germline V gene (reference sequence). The CDR3 is 14 residues long. V shed 0 bases and J shed 4 bases, with 8 bases lying between them. CDR3 nucleotide sequence: TGTGCCAGCAGCTTGGTGCACCTGTACAATGAGCAGTTCTTC. Translation: CASSLVHLYNEQFF.

CDR3 region: CATSTHQWTSEGTDTQYF. DNA of the CDR3: TGTGCCACCAGCACCCATCAGTGGACTAGCGAAGGCACAGATACGCAGTATTTT. The chain employs TRBV15 and TRBJ2-3; 9 bases match TRBD2. This CDR3 has 18 amino acids. Trimming took 4 bases from V and 1 from J; bases not matched to a gene: 12. The V gene's germline CDR1 is LNHNV and CDR2 YYDKDF (reference sequence).

This clone was observed once. The V gene is TRBV6-6, the J gene TRBJ2-7, with D perhaps TRBD1 or TRBD2 (6 bases each). The CDR3 has 12 residues. V was pared by 2 bases and J by 6 bases, with 8 bases between. Germline V gene lookup returns CDR1 MNHNY and CDR2 SVGAGI (reference sequence). The CDR3 coding sequence is TGTGCCAGCAGTTACGGAGGGGGCGAGCAGTACTTC. This encodes CASSYGGGEQYF.

The chain employs TRBV30 and TRBJ1-3; D remains unclear. The CDR3 runs to 15 residues. V lost 0 bases and J lost 4, with 13 bases in between. Germline V gene lookup returns CDR1 GTSNPN and CDR2 SVGIG (reference sequence). The CDR3 sequence is CAWSVLVGSGNTIYF. DNA for the CDR3: TGTGCCTGGAGTGTACTCGTGGGTTCCGGAAACACCATATATTTT.

This clone was observed a single time. CDR3 sequence reads: CASSQDAGFAEKLFF. DNA of the CDR3: TGCGCCAGCAGCCAAGATGCAGGCTTTGCCGAAAAACTGTTTTTT. The chain uses TRBV4-3 and TRBJ1-4; D remains unclear. Per germline, CDR1 LGHNA and CDR2 YSLEER. V lost 0 bases, J lost 8 bases, and 13 bases lay in between. CDR3 length: 15 residues.

This chain links TRBV5-1 with TRBJ2-1, with D tentatively TRBD1 (6 bases). Germline values: CDR1 SGHRS, CDR2 YFSETQ. The germline V and J ends were trimmed by 2 bases and 7 bases, with 16 bases remaining between them. The CDR3 sequence is 15 residues long. CDR3 DNA sequence: TGCGCCAGCAGCTTAGAGCAGGGGAGACTTAATGAGCAGTTCTTC. Its translation: CASSLEQGRLNEQFF.

The V gene is TRBV15, the J gene TRBJ2-2, with D unresolved. V lost 0 bases and J 2 bases, leaving 7 bases between the germline ends. CDR1 and CDR2 from the germline V gene are LNHNV and YYDKDF (reference sequence). This CDR3 spans 15 amino acids. CDR3 sequence (DNA): TGTGCCACCAGCAGAGATGGAAGTAACACCGGGGAGCTGTTTTTT. Translating gives CATSRDGSNTGELFF.

This clone was detected a few times. The V call is TRBV9, the J call TRBJ2-3; a possible D gene is TRBD2 (7 bases). The germline CDR1 and CDR2 sequences are SGDLS and YYNGEE. The CDR3 consists of 16 residues. With 4 bases removed from V and 6 bases from J, the gap between germline ends came to 21 bases. The CDR3, as DNA: TGTGCCAGCAGCACCGGGGGAGGGGGGAGTTTGGATACGCAGTATTTT. It specifies CASSTGGGGSLDTQYF.

Concerning this clone: This sample includes further DNA sequences coding for the same CDR3. V and J are TRBV7-3 and TRBJ2-1; 9 bases are a match to TRBD1. Trimming removed 3 bases from V and 3 bases from J; junction bases left unmatched: 0. This CDR3 has 14 residues. The germline gives CDR1 SGHTA, CDR2 FQGTGA. DNA of the CDR3: TGTGCCAGCAGCTTGACAGGGGGCTACAATGAGCAGTTCTTC. It is translated as CASSLTGGYNEQFF.

The V and J genes are TRBV19 and TRBJ1-1; TRBD1 matches at 10 bases. This CDR3 is built from 16 residues. The V gene's germline CDR1 is LNHDA and CDR2 SQIVND (reference sequence). V was clipped by 5 bases and J by 5 bases; unmatched bases: 11. CDR3 nucleotides: TGTGCCAGTAGTGCCACTCCCGGGACAGGGGTTACTGAAGCTTTCTTT. It is translated as CASSATPGTGVTEAFF.

This chain connects TRBV12-3 or TRBV12-4 to TRBJ2-7; D unresolved. The V end lost 6 bases, the J end lost 6 bases, and 15 bases lay between the germline ends. This CDR3 region has 13 residues. This CDR3 is CASRPTAYGEQYF. DNA of the CDR3: TGTGCCAGCAGGCCGACCGCGTACGGCGAGCAGTACTTC.

V usage is TRBV5-4 and J usage is TRBJ1-1; no clear D gene. The germline V and J ends were trimmed by 4 bases and 1 base, with 8 bases remaining between them. Germline CDR1 SGHNT, CDR2 YYREEE (reference sequence). The CDR3 has 13 amino acids. The CDR3 nucleotides read TGTGCCAGCAGCGCCGACTGGAACACTGAAGCTTTCTTT. Translated: CASSADWNTEAFF.

V and J are TRBV29-1 and TRBJ1-1, with D perhaps TRBD1 (6 bases). From germline, CDR1 is SQVTM and CDR2 ANQGSEA. The CDR3 spans 15 residues. V lost 1 base, J lost 4 bases, and 16 bases lay in between. The CDR3 DNA reads as TGCAGCGTTGAAGGGGTCGGGGGGCAGACCACTGAAGCTTTCTTT. It is translated as CSVEGVGGQTTEAFF.